These T cell receptor beta chains were read from a single sample in a study of blood T cell repertoires in COVID-19. Sequencing used immunoSEQ multiplex PCR; TCRdb keeps in-frame clones, though not all of them. The sample lists more than 50,000 clones, 70% to 80% seen once, with 40% to 60% in the top ten. Sequenced: peripheral blood. The receptor source for this set is a woman aged 80 or older with acute or convalescent COVID-19. Both conserved end residues are part of each CDR3. The order of the fields is D gene, V gene, CDR3 length, clone size, J gene, CDR3 DNA, CDR3 protein. D genes are given only for firm matches. The size field is filled for only some rows; it gives once, few, many or a size class.

>-|TRBV7-8|14|-|TRBJ2-5
TGTGCCAGCAGCCGATCTGGCCCGCAAGAGACCCAGTACTTC
CASSRSGPQETQYF
>TRBD1|TRBV18|15|-|TRBJ2-1
TGTGCCAGCTCACCTGGGACAGGGTTCAACAATGAGCAGTTCTTC
CASSPGTGFNNEQFF
>TRBD1|TRBV2|17|-|TRBJ2-5
TGTGCCAGCACCCACCCCCGCCGCACAGGGGGGCAAGAGACCCAGTACTTC
CASTHPRRTGGQETQYF
>-|TRBV28|14|-|TRBJ2-6
TGTGCCAGCAGGGGGGGCTCTGGGGCCAACGTCCTGACTTTC
CASRGGSGANVLTF
>TRBD2|TRBV28|17|once|TRBJ2-2
TGTGCCAGCAGTTTATTCGCGGGAGGGCGGCACACCGGGGAGCTGTTTTTT
CASSLFAGGRHTGELFF
>TRBD2|TRBV7-9|16|-|TRBJ2-7
TGTGCCAGCAGCCCAAGGCCGGGACTAGCGGGTTCCGAGCAGTACTTC
CASSPRPGLAGSEQYF
>-|TRBV11-1|16|-|TRBJ2-1
TGTGCCAGCAGCCCGGGGGATAGCCGCTCCTACAATGAGCAGTTCTTC
CASSPGDSRSYNEQFF
>TRBD2|TRBV7-2|13|-|TRBJ2-1
TGTGCCAGCGGGCGGGAGCTTTACAATGAGCAGTTCTTC
CASGRELYNEQFF
>TRBD1|TRBV28|16|-|TRBJ1-3
TGTGCCAGCAGTTCAGGACAGGGGGGGACTGGAAACACCATATATTTT
CASSSGQGGTGNTIYF
>-|TRBV6-2/TRBV6-3|15|-|TRBJ2-3
TGTGCCAGCAGTTACGGGGTAGCGGTCACAGATACGCAGTATTTT
CASSYGVAVTDTQYF
>TRBD1|TRBV7-2|14|-|TRBJ1-1
TGTGCCAGCAGAGGGGGCAGAATGAACACTGAAGCTTTCTTT
CASRGGRMNTEAFF
>-|TRBV7-8|13|-|TRBJ1-1
TGTGCCAGCGGGTGGGGGGGACTCACTGAAGCTTTCTTT
CASGWGGLTEAFF
>TRBD1|TRBV27|19|-|TRBJ2-5
TGTGCCAGCAGTTTATTTGCCTCCACCGGGACAGGGCCCCCCCGGGCCCAGTACTTC
CASSLFASTGTGPPRAQYF
>TRBD2|TRBV28|15|-|TRBJ2-1
TGTGCCAGCAGGCCCCCTTTTCGGGAGGGCCATGAGCAGTTCTTC
CASRPPFREGHEQFF
>TRBD1|TRBV6-4|13|-|TRBJ2-2
TGTGCCAGCAGAGGGACAGGGACCGGGGAGCTGTTTTTT
CASRGTGTGELFF
>-|TRBV20-1|11|once|TRBJ2-3
TGCAGTGCTAGAATATCAGATACGCAGTATTTT
CSARISDTQYF
>-|TRBV3-1/TRBV3-2|14|-|TRBJ2-3
TGTGCCAGCAGCCCCAGGTTGGACTCCGATACGCAGTATTTT
CASSPRLDSDTQYF
>-|TRBV19|15|many|TRBJ2-1
TGTGCCAGTAGTATAGGTAGCGCCACGTACAATGAGCAGTTCTTC
CASSIGSATYNEQFF
>TRBD2|TRBV9|16|-|TRBJ2-3
TGTGCCAGCAGCGTAAGCGGGAGGGGTAGCACAGATACGCAGTATTTT
CASSVSGRGSTDTQYF
>-|TRBV21-1|15|-|TRBJ2-7
TGTGCCAGCACCGATGAGGGGGACAGTACCTACGAGCAGTACTTC
CASTDEGDSTYEQYF
>TRBD2|TRBV28|17|-|TRBJ2-1
TGTGCCAGCAGTACCGGGGCCCCGGGACTAGCGAACAATGAGCAGTTCTTC
CASSTGAPGLANNEQFF
>TRBD2|TRBV4-3|15|-|TRBJ2-1
TGCGCCAGCAGCCAACAGGGGACTAGCGGGAATGAGCAGTTCTTC
CASSQQGTSGNEQFF
>-|TRBV28|16|-|TRBJ2-4
TGTGCCAGCAGTTTCGGTATTACCCTAGCCAAAAACATTCAGTACTTC
CASSFGITLAKNIQYF
>TRBD1|TRBV18|16|once|TRBJ1-1
TGTGCCAGCTCACCTCATCCCGGGACAGAGAACACTGAAGCTTTCTTT
CASSPHPGTENTEAFF
>TRBD2|TRBV5-4|15|-|TRBJ2-7
TGTGCCAGCAGCAACAGGCGTAGCGGGAGCTACGAGCAGTACTTC
CASSNRRSGSYEQYF
>TRBD1|TRBV28|13|-|TRBJ1-2
TGTGCCAGCAGTTTAGACAGGGTAGACGGCTACACCTTC
CASSLDRVDGYTF
>TRBD2|TRBV2|16|-|TRBJ2-2
TGTGCCAGCAGACTACTAGCGGGAAGGCCAGCCGGGGAGCTGTTTTTT
CASRLLAGRPAGELFF
>-|TRBV4-1|16|-|TRBJ1-5
TGCGCCAGCAGCCAAGATGGGGGGGACACTAATCAGCCCCAGCATTTT
CASSQDGGDTNQPQHF
>-|TRBV28|16|-|TRBJ1-6
TGTGCCAGCAGTCTCGGAACGACAAGGGGTAATTCACCCCTCCACTTT
CASSLGTTRGNSPLHF
>TRBD1|TRBV6-5|11|-|TRBJ1-1
TGTGCCAGCAGGGACAGGGGTGAAGCTTTCTTT
CASRDRGEAFF
>-|TRBV7-2|15|-|TRBJ1-5
TGTGCCAGCAGCTTAGTTGCGTATAGCAATCAGCCCCAGCATTTT
CASSLVAYSNQPQHF
>-|TRBV9|13|few|TRBJ1-2
TGTGCCAGCAGCGTAGGGACGGGGGGCGGCTACACCTTC
CASSVGTGGGYTF
>TRBD2|TRBV11-2|15|-|TRBJ2-3
TGTGCCAGCAGCTTAGGGGCGGGAGGGGCAGATACGCAGTATTTT
CASSLGAGGADTQYF
>TRBD2|TRBV7-2|17|-|TRBJ2-7
TGTGCCAGCAGCTTAGCGCGGTCTAGCGGGAGGCCCACCGAGCAGTACTTC
CASSLARSSGRPTEQYF
>TRBD1|TRBV19|14|-|TRBJ1-2
TGTGCCAGTAGTATGGACAGGCGGGGCTATGGCTACACCTTC
CASSMDRRGYGYTF
>-|TRBV7-3|16|-|TRBJ2-1
TGTGCCAGCAGCTTAAATGGGCCGCTCTTTTACAATGAGCAGTTCTTC
CASSLNGPLFYNEQFF
>TRBD2|TRBV18|17|-|TRBJ2-1
TGTGCCAGCTCACCTCCTCGGACTAGCGGGTCCTACAATGAGCAGTTCTTC
CASSPPRTSGSYNEQFF